This TCR beta chain was sequenced in a study of vaccination effects on CD4 cells after COVID-19. Study information: All participants had two doses of either the BNT162b2 or mRNA-1273 vaccine.

In germline, CDR1 is MDHEN, CDR2 SYDVKM. V was clipped by 7 bases and J by 0 bases, with 13 bases between them. The CDR3 is 15 amino acids. Worth noting for this clone: Its cognate antigen is unknown.

Points from the study as a whole: Relatively few convalescent patients took part in the study, which had no early post-infection timepoints.

The assay was immunoSEQ multiplex PCR, and TCRdb's table has in-frame clones only and misses some. The profile covers under 55,000 clones, with 79% appearing a single time and around 5.5% taken by the ten largest. Antigen-specific CD4+ T cell clonotypes were called by their expansion after viral peptide-pool culture in ViraFEST. Investigators separated out CD4+ T cells once about eleven days of culture had passed. Each vaccine recipient was nucleocapsid antibody negative and had no prior SARS-CoV-2 infection. Roughly 2 million PBMC per well were cultured with approximately 10 IU/ml IL-2 and roughly 10 ug/ml peptides. Cells had half their medium changed to IL-2 medium on days 3 and 7.

The TCR sequence derives from a human donor who received a COVID-19 vaccine. The chain uses TRBV28 and TRBJ1-5; perhaps TRBD1 as D (5 bases). Source: CD4+ T cells from PBMCs cultured with HCoV-OC43 spike peptides, taken before COVID-19 vaccination. Subset meaning: HCoV-OC43 spike overlapping peptide pool stimulation. CDR3 residues: CASTSGTYSNQPQHF. The CDR3 bases are TGTGCCAGCACCTCGGGGACGTATAGCAATCAGCCCCAGCATTTT.